Listed below are T cell receptor beta chains from one sample, sequenced in a study of cytomegalovirus exposure and HLA in healthy donors. The data were produced by immunoSEQ multiplex PCR, yet TCRdb's version contains in-frame clones alone and is incomplete. The table lists about 180,000 clones, almost 85% of them singletons. Sequences were obtained from PBMCs. The source of these receptors is a boy between 2 and 15 years old in good health and CMV-seronegative. Each CDR3 is given with its conserved first and last residue. The D gene is left open where the match is weak. Clone size, where shown, is once, few, many, or a class for clones that have expanded.

J gene,D gene,clone size,V gene,CDR3 protein,CDR3 DNA
TRBJ2-1,.,.,TRBV5-4,CASSSAGYESYNEQFF,TGTGCCAGCAGCTCTGCAGGGTATGAGTCCTACAATGAGCAGTTCTTC
TRBJ2-6,.,few,TRBV29-1,CSVSGGANVLTF,TGCAGCGTTTCAGGTGGGGCCAACGTCCTGACTTTC
TRBJ2-7,.,.,TRBV27,CASTSPRVLYEQYF,TGTGCCAGCACCTCACCCCGGGTACTCTACGAGCAGTACTTC
TRBJ2-5,TRBD2,.,TRBV10-1,CASSELREARETQYF,TGCGCCAGCAGTGAGTTGCGGGAGGCTCGAGAGACCCAGTACTTC
TRBJ2-7,.,few,TRBV7-6,CASSLRGEAAYEQYF,TGTGCCAGCAGCTTACGAGGGGAGGCGGCCTACGAGCAGTACTTC
TRBJ2-7,TRBD1,.,TRBV28,CASISSGTGGYEQYF,TGTGCCAGCATCAGCTCCGGGACAGGGGGCTACGAGCAGTACTTC
TRBJ1-4,.,.,TRBV28,CASSLRGQPGANEKLFF,TGTGCCAGCAGTTTACGGGGTCAACCGGGGGCTAATGAAAAACTGTTTTTT
TRBJ2-7,.,.,TRBV5-1,CASSFNTGLSYEQYF,TGCGCCAGCAGCTTTAATACAGGGCTGTCCTACGAGCAGTACTTC
TRBJ2-5,TRBD1,.,TRBV7-7,CASSSWTGAIQETQYF,TGTGCTAGCAGCTCCTGGACAGGGGCGATACAAGAGACCCAGTACTTC
TRBJ2-1,TRBD2,.,TRBV6-5,CASSYGTRSNEQFF,TGTGCCAGCAGTTACGGGACTAGGTCTAATGAGCAGTTCTTC
TRBJ2-3,.,.,TRBV15,CATSREMQGFSTDTQYF,TGTGCCACCAGCAGAGAGATGCAGGGTTTCAGCACAGATACGCAGTATTTT
TRBJ2-1,TRBD2,.,TRBV9,CASSVGGSYNEQFF,TGTGCCAGCAGCGTAGGCGGGAGTTACAATGAGCAGTTCTTC
TRBJ1-2,.,.,TRBV2,CASRPDTGYTF,TGTGCCAGCAGACCCGACACTGGCTACACCTTC
TRBJ2-7,TRBD1,.,TRBV5-6,CASKTGQATYEQYF,TGTGCCAGCAAGACGGGACAGGCAACCTACGAGCAGTACTTC
TRBJ2-1,TRBD2,.,TRBV19,CASSTGTSVLYNEQFF,TGTGCCAGTAGTACAGGGACTAGCGTACTATACAATGAGCAGTTCTTC
TRBJ2-2,.,.,TRBV18,CASSPPSGSNTGELFF,TGTGCCAGCTCACCTCCTTCGGGTTCGAACACCGGGGAGCTGTTTTTT
TRBJ2-1,.,once,TRBV18,CASSPQGVSEQFF,TGTGCCAGCTCACCACAGGGGGTCAGTGAGCAGTTCTTC
TRBJ2-1,.,.,TRBV5-1,CASSLGLVLGEQFF,TGCGCCAGCAGCTTGGGACTAGTGTTGGGTGAGCAGTTCTTC
TRBJ1-6,.,.,TRBV25-1,CASVQGNNSPLHF,TGTGCCAGCGTCCAGGGGAATAATTCACCCCTCCACTTT
TRBJ2-7,TRBD2,.,TRBV18,CASSPATSGRNSYEQYF,TGTGCCAGCTCACCAGCGACTAGCGGGAGGAACTCCTACGAGCAGTACTTC
TRBJ2-7,.,.,TRBV19,CASSIHSPPDSYEQYF,TGTGCCAGTAGTATCCATAGCCCTCCTGACTCCTACGAGCAGTACTTC
TRBJ1-2,TRBD1,.,TRBV4-2,CASSQDLRGHGYTF,TGTGCCAGCAGCCAAGATTTGAGGGGGCATGGCTACACCTTC
TRBJ2-7,TRBD2,.,TRBV7-9,CASSPQYRASGTYEQYF,TGTGCCAGCAGCCCCCAGTATCGTGCTAGCGGGACGTACGAGCAGTACTTC
TRBJ2-4,.,.,TRBV9,CASSVAGQSKNIQYF,TGTGCCAGCAGCGTAGCGGGTCAGAGCAAAAACATTCAGTACTTC
TRBJ2-7,TRBD1,.,TRBV5-4,CASSSWDRGFYEQYF,TGTGCCAGCAGCTCCTGGGACAGGGGGTTCTACGAGCAGTACTTC
TRBJ1-4,.,.,TRBV7-9,CASSPEGVEKLFF,TGTGCCAGCAGCCCCGAGGGGGTTGAAAAACTGTTTTTT
TRBJ2-7,TRBD1,once,TRBV14,CASSQSDRSLYEQYF,TGTGCCAGCAGCCAATCGGACAGGTCCCTCTACGAGCAGTACTTC
TRBJ2-5,.,.,TRBV5-1,CASSQGELNHEETQYF,TGCGCCAGCAGCCAAGGTGAACTAAACCATGAAGAGACCCAGTACTTC
TRBJ2-3,.,.,TRBV5-3,CARSLFRSGTQYF,TGTGCCAGAAGCTTGTTTCGGAGCGGTACGCAGTATTTT
TRBJ2-5,TRBD2,.,TRBV7-2,CASSLAAGGEETQYF,TGTGCCAGCAGCTTAGCAGCGGGAGGGGAAGAGACCCAGTACTTC
TRBJ1-1,TRBD1,.,TRBV6-6,CASIKGGSDTEAFF,TGTGCCAGCATTAAAGGGGGCAGCGACACTGAAGCTTTCTTT
TRBJ2-7,TRBD1,.,TRBV2,CASSPTVPGGEDEQYF,TGTGCCAGCAGCCCCACCGTTCCAGGGGGCGAGGACGAGCAGTACTTC
TRBJ2-7,.,.,TRBV13,CASSFRFLSYEQYF,TGTGCCAGCAGCTTCCGTTTTCTCTCCTACGAGCAGTACTTC
TRBJ2-2,TRBD2,.,TRBV27,CASSALAGGTNTGELFF,TGTGCCAGCAGTGCACTAGCGGGAGGGACGAACACCGGGGAGCTGTTTTTT
TRBJ2-7,.,.,TRBV5-1,CASSLASSSYEQYF,TGCGCCAGCAGCTTGGCGTCTAGTTCCTACGAGCAGTACTTC
TRBJ2-3,.,.,TRBV27,CASSLGGSTDTQYF,TGTGCCAGCAGTTTAGGCGGGAGCACAGATACGCAGTATTTT
TRBJ2-7,.,.,TRBV6-1,CASSEAPRVAYEQYF,TGTGCCAGCAGTGAAGCGCCGCGGGTGGCCTACGAGCAGTACTTC
TRBJ2-7,TRBD1,.,TRBV10-3,CAISGTGGDEQYF,TGTGCCATTTCTGGGACAGGGGGAGACGAGCAGTACTTC
TRBJ2-1,.,.,TRBV5-1,CASSLGGDRSTEQFF,TGCGCCAGCAGCTTGGGGGGGGATAGGTCCACTGAGCAGTTCTTC
TRBJ2-3,TRBD2,.,TRBV6-1,CASSEELAGSITDTQYF,TGTGCCAGCAGTGAAGAACTAGCGGGTTCAATCACAGATACGCAGTATTTT
TRBJ2-7,TRBD2,.,TRBV19,CASSIAGGPLEQYF,TGTGCCAGTAGTATAGCGGGAGGTCCCCTCGAGCAGTACTTC
TRBJ1-5,.,.,TRBV9,CASGSGNQPQHF,TGTGCCAGCGGCAGTGGCAATCAGCCCCAGCATTTT
TRBJ1-1,TRBD1,.,TRBV10-1,CASSRTGVGTEAFF,TGCGCCAGCAGTAGGACAGGGGTTGGCACTGAAGCTTTCTTT
TRBJ2-7,TRBD1,once,TRBV28,CASSLSGQGSDEQYF,TGTGCCAGCAGCCTTTCGGGACAGGGTAGCGACGAGCAGTACTTC
TRBJ2-1,.,.,TRBV9,CASSVANSYNEQFF,TGTGCCAGCAGCGTAGCTAACAGCTACAATGAGCAGTTCTTC
TRBJ1-5,TRBD1,.,TRBV28,CASSSDRGSHQPQHF,TGTGCCAGCAGTTCAGACAGGGGTTCTCATCAGCCCCAGCATTTT
TRBJ2-2,TRBD2,once,TRBV7-8,CASSQPSGGHNTGELFF,TGTGCCAGCAGCCAACCTAGCGGGGGGCATAACACCGGGGAGCTGTTTTTT
TRBJ2-1,.,.,TRBV27,CASSHPAGRSSYNEQFF,TGTGCCAGCAGTCACCCCGCGGGGCGGAGCTCCTACAATGAGCAGTTCTTC
TRBJ1-2,.,.,TRBV30,CAWRQQLYGYTF,TGTGCCTGGAGACAACAGTTATATGGCTACACCTTC
TRBJ2-2,TRBD2,.,TRBV11-2,CASSFTAGVTGELFF,TGTGCCAGCAGCTTTACAGCGGGAGTCACCGGGGAGCTGTTTTTT
TRBJ2-5,TRBD2,.,TRBV27,CASRRSAGEYQETQYF,TGTGCCAGCAGGAGGAGTGCGGGAGAGTACCAAGAGACCCAGTACTTC
TRBJ2-3,TRBD2,.,TRBV15,CATSNSMGGPTDTQYF,TGTGCCACCAGCAACAGTATGGGAGGGCCAACAGATACGCAGTATTTT
TRBJ1-5,TRBD1,few,TRBV6-5,CASSYGTGANQPQHF,TGTGCCAGCAGTTACGGGACAGGGGCGAATCAGCCCCAGCATTTT
TRBJ1-4,.,.,TRBV7-9,CASSLLRGGLEKLFF,TGTGCCAGCAGCTTACTCAGGGGTGGTTTGGAAAAACTGTTTTTT
TRBJ2-1,TRBD2,.,TRBV7-9,CASSASGTSGNAEQFF,TGTGCCAGCAGCGCAAGTGGTACCAGCGGGAACGCTGAGCAGTTCTTC